This T cell receptor (beta chain) was captured by sequencing in a study of T cells in Graves' hyperthyroidism and ophthalmopathy. Notes on the study in general: Within blood appeared most thyroid clonotypes that had expanded above 0.001.

Stable Graves' hyperthyroidism meant no ophthalmopathy progression within 18 months. Uncontrolled infection, other autoimmune disease, pregnancy or lactation led to exclusion. PBMCs were sourced from approximately 10 ml fresh peripheral blood. On this clonotype itself: Its specificity is unknown.

The CDR3 spans 16 residues. Trimming pared 3 bases from V and 4 bases from J, leaving 19 bases between. Germline V gene lookup returns CDR1 MNHEY and CDR2 SMNVEV (reference sequence). It was RNA transcripts that yielded the amplified TCR beta CDR3 regions. The HTBI set primed first-round TCR CDR3 RT-PCR. TCRdb fed the multiplex PCR reads into MiXCR, producing one record per CDR3 protein. The sample carries about 400,000 distinct CDR3 sequences, about 15% recorded once. The clonotype originates from a woman aged 30 to 39 with Graves' hyperthyroidism. Specimen: blood. The J gene is TRBJ2-7, the V gene TRBV27, with D perhaps assigned TRBD1 or TRBD2 (6 bases each). CDR3 in DNA: TGTGCCAGCAGTTTTAAGTTAGGAGGGGGAGGTTACGAGCAGTACTTC. This codes for CASSFKLGGGGYEQYF.